Only a few counts were recorded for the clone carrying this T cell receptor beta chain. Its antigen remains unidentified. This record comes from a study of T-cell memory formation after mild COVID-19. As for the study in general: TCR clusters showed largely donor specificity. Study-level findings and limits: Cross-reactive memory apparently joined, as some responding clones appeared in pre-infection memory.

Deletions cut 7 bases from V and 6 bases from J, with 15 bases between. This CDR3 has 14 amino acids. Germline CDR1 reads MDHEN; CDR2 reads SYDVKM. One entry per CDR3 protein, called by TCRdb with MiXCR from the 5' RACE reads. The sample lists around 300,000 distinct CDR3 sequences, around 15% occurring once. The sequence derives from a man between 18 and 29 years old who had mild COVID-19 (a few samples of this study predate the infection). Cell type and time point are not known. The sample was PBMCs or a T cell subset sorted from them (not recorded which). The chain joins TRBV28 to TRBJ2-2; no definite D call. The CDR3 loop is CASTYYNKAGELFF. In nucleotides, the CDR3 is TGTGCCAGCACCTATTATAATAAAGCCGGGGAGCTGTTTTTT. Using reference TRBV28 and TRBJ2-2 for the parts outside the CDR3, the full variable domain is DVKVTQSSRYLVKRTGEKVFLECVQDMDHENMFWYRQDPGLGLRLIYFSYDVKMKEKGDIPEGYSVSREKKERFSLILESASTNQTSMYLCASTYYNKAGELFFGEGSRLTVL.